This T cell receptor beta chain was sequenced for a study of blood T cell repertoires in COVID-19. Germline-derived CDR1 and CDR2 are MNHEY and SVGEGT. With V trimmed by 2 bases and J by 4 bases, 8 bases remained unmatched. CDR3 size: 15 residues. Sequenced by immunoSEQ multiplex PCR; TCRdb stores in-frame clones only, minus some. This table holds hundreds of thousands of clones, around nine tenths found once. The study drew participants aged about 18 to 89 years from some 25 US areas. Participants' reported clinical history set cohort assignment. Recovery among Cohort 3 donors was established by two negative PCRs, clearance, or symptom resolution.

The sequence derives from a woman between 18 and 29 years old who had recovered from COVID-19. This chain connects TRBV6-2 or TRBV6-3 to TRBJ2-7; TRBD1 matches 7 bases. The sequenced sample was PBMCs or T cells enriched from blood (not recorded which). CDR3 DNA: TGTGCCAGCAGTTACAGTTCCGGGACAGAATACGAGCAGTACTTC. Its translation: CASSYSSGTEYEQYF.